These T cell receptor beta chains were read from a single sample in a study of CD8 T cells in ankylosing spondylitis. TCRdb passed the 5' RACE reads through MiXCR, listing each CDR3 protein once. This sample yields under 250,000 distinct CDR3 sequences, of which roughly 8% are seen a single time; approximately 5% belongs to the top ten. The material sequenced was blood, either unsorted or a sorted T cell fraction (not recorded which). The origin of the receptors is a female donor with ankylosing spondylitis or in good health (not recorded which). The CDR3 runs from the conserved cysteine through the conserved F or W. Each record gives: V gene, CDR3 protein.

v_call: TRBV7-6
cdr3_aa: CASSSGSNTGELFF

v_call: TRBV5-1
cdr3_aa: CASSLGGWSGSNEQFF

v_call: TRBV7-2
cdr3_aa: CASSTHRGSEQYF

v_call: TRBV20-1
cdr3_aa: CSASGQISYNEQFF

v_call: TRBV7-7
cdr3_aa: CASSLGAGYNEQFF

v_call: TRBV7-9
cdr3_aa: CATETGGTDTQYF

v_call: TRBV7-6
cdr3_aa: CASSARTSAQETQYF

v_call: TRBV6-2/TRBV6-3
cdr3_aa: CASTGTSGTFSGELFF

v_call: TRBV7-2
cdr3_aa: CASSLGAIKDEQFF

v_call: TRBV20-1
cdr3_aa: CSALGVRGAERSPLHF

v_call: TRBV4-1
cdr3_aa: CASSQVAQGATNEKLFF

v_call: TRBV27
cdr3_aa: CASSFLSLGPGRETQYF

v_call: TRBV6-5
cdr3_aa: CASSGTDKNIQYF

v_call: TRBV20-1
cdr3_aa: CSAKRPSGTGELFF

v_call: TRBV2
cdr3_aa: CASSDVRRQFF

v_call: TRBV12-3/TRBV12-4
cdr3_aa: CASSPKPFSYEQYF

v_call: TRBV30
cdr3_aa: CAWSVKGGRTDTQYF

v_call: TRBV29-1
cdr3_aa: CSVEDMEAGTYEQYF

v_call: TRBV3-1
cdr3_aa: CASSQGRGANSPLHF

v_call: TRBV20-1
cdr3_aa: CSAVGGGANYGYTF

v_call: TRBV12-3/TRBV12-4
cdr3_aa: CASSLGTSEYQETQYF

v_call: TRBV7-2
cdr3_aa: CASSLNGNYEQYF

v_call: TRBV5-1
cdr3_aa: CASSLGSAGPQETQYF

v_call: TRBV12-3/TRBV12-4
cdr3_aa: CASSFQGPYEQYF

v_call: TRBV7-2
cdr3_aa: CASSEREIGIQYF

v_call: TRBV9
cdr3_aa: CASSVGGGYNEQFF

v_call: TRBV9
cdr3_aa: CASSVRQDGELFF

v_call: TRBV12-3/TRBV12-4
cdr3_aa: CASSSGMDVRPSYEQYF

v_call: TRBV10-2
cdr3_aa: CASSEGGAEAFF

v_call: TRBV5-1
cdr3_aa: CASSPRVGSYNEQFF

v_call: TRBV7-6
cdr3_aa: CASSLGQEQPQHF

v_call: TRBV7-2
cdr3_aa: CASSFASEGTGELFF

v_call: TRBV28
cdr3_aa: CASTSSGDGQETQYF

v_call: TRBV5-6
cdr3_aa: CASSFGQANQPQHF

v_call: TRBV18
cdr3_aa: CASSPSGREYEQFF

v_call: TRBV5-1
cdr3_aa: CASTRRDRSTDTQYF

v_call: TRBV28
cdr3_aa: CASSFGANEETQYF

v_call: TRBV20-1
cdr3_aa: CSALQGRREKLFF

v_call: TRBV11-2
cdr3_aa: CASSLYRGAYEQYF

v_call: TRBV7-3
cdr3_aa: CASSLASGSGTDTQYF

v_call: TRBV7-2
cdr3_aa: CASSYRGGNVGELFF

v_call: TRBV5-1
cdr3_aa: CASSWTSGSPDGELFF

v_call: TRBV28
cdr3_aa: CASSPGRFKETQYF

v_call: TRBV28
cdr3_aa: CASWTDSGREQFF

v_call: TRBV5-1
cdr3_aa: CASSMGTGYGYTF

v_call: TRBV20-1
cdr3_aa: CSAYFEGGSLLSYTF

v_call: TRBV29-1
cdr3_aa: CSVEGLAASDEQFF

v_call: TRBV9
cdr3_aa: CASSVVGENEQFF

v_call: TRBV10-3
cdr3_aa: CAISESIAGEGDTQYF